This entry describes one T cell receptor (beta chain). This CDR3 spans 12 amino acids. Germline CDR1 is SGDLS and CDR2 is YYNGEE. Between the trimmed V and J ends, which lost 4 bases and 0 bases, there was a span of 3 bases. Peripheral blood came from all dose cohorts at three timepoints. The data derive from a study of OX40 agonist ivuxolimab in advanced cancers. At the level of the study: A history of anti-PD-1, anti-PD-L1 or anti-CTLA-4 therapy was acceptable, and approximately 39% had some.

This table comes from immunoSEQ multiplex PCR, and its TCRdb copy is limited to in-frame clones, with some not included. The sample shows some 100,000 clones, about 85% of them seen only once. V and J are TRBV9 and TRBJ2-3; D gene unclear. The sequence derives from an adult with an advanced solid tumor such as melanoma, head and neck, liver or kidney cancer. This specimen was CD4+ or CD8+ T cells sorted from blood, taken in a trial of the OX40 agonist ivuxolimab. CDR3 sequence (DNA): TGTGCCAGCAGCTCTAGCACAGATACGCAGTATTTT. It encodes CASSSSTDTQYF.